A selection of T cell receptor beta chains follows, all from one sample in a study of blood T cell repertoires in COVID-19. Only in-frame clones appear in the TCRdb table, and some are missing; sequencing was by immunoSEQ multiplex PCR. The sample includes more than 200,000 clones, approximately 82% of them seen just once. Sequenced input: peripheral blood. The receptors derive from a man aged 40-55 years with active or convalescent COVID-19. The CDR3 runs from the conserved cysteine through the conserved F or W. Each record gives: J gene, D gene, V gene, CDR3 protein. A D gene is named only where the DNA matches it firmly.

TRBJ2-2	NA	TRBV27	CASSLFLPSANTGELFF
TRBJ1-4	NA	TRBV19	CASRARQINEKLFF
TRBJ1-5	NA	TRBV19	CASSINPFRGNQPQHF
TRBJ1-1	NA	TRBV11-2	CASSLDGGVPNTEAFF
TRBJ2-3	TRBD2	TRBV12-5	CASGLVLATDTQYF
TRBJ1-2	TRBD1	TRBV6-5	CASSTGTGNGYTF
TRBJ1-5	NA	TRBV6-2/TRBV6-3	CASSYTGQQPQHF
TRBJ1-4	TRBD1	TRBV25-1	CASRDDRGGEKLFF
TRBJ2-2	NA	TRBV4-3	CASSYPRGELFF
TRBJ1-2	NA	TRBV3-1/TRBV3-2	CASSPLRASPYGYTF
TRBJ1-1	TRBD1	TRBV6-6	CASSHDRGQWTEAFF
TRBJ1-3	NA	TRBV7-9	CASTALGRATGNTIYF